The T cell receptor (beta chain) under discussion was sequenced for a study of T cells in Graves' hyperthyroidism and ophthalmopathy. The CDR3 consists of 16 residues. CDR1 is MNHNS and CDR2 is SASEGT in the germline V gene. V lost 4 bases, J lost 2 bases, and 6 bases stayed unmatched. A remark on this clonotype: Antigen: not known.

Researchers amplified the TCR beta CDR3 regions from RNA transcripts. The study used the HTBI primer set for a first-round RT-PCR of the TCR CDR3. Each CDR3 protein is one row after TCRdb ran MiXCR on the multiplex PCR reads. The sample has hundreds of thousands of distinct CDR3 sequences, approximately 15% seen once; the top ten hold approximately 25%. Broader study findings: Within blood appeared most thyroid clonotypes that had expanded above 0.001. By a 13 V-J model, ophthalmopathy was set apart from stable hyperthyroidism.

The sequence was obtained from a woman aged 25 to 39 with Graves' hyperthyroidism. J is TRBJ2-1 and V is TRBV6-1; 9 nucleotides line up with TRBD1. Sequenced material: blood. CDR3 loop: CASSARDRAAYNEQFF. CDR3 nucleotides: TGTGCCAGCAGTGCCCGGGACAGGGCCGCCTACAATGAGCAGTTCTTC.